The 26 T cell receptor beta chains below all came from one sample that was sequenced in a study of cytotoxic CD8 clonotypes in ibrutinib-treated CLL. The protocol was immunoSEQ multiplex PCR, while the TCRdb copy is restricted to in-frame clones and leaves out a portion. Among hundreds of thousands of clones listed, about three quarters were seen once. Sequences were derived from PBMCs, sampled after 24 months of ibrutinib treatment. Receptors were obtained from a human donor with chronic lymphocytic leukemia.

Only one count was recorded for this clone. The rearrangement joins TRBV9 to TRBJ2-5, with 10 bases that match TRBD2. CDR1 is SGDLS and CDR2 is YYNGEE in the germline V gene. The V segment lost 0 bases and the J segment 1 base; nucleotides outside the gene matches: 3. CDR3 length equals 16 residues. The CDR3 coding sequence is TGTGCCAGCAGCGTAGGACTAGCGGGCTCCCAAGAGACCCAGTACTTC. Its translation is CASSVGLAGSQETQYF.

The chain employs TRBV9 and TRBJ1-1; TRBD1 might be the D (5 bases). The germline CDR1 and CDR2 sequences are SGDLS and YYNGEE. Trimming pared 0 bases from V and 4 bases from J, leaving 13 bases between. The CDR3 covers 15 residues. The CDR3 sequence: CASSVDGAGSTEAFF. In DNA, the CDR3 is TGTGCCAGCAGCGTAGACGGGGCGGGCAGCACTGAAGCTTTCTTT.

This clone has only one observation. This rearrangement joins TRBV10-3 to TRBJ2-3; D perhaps matches TRBD2 (5 bases). There are 15 residues in the CDR3. Germline-derived CDR1 and CDR2 are ENHRY and SYGVKD. Trimming shortened V by 0 bases and J by 4 bases, and 11 bases separated the two germline ends. The CDR3 loop is CAISESASSPDTQYF. CDR3 bases: TGTGCCATCAGTGAGTCGGCTAGCTCCCCAGATACGCAGTATTTT.

This clone was seen only once. The chain employs TRBV19 and TRBJ2-5; TRBD2 matches at 8 bases. Looked up from germline, CDR1 is LNHDA and CDR2 is SQIVND (reference sequence). The CDR3 loop spans 14 amino acids. V was pared by 6 bases and J by 5 bases, with 8 bases of the junction left unmatched. This chain's CDR3 is CASRPSGPMETQYF. The CDR3 coding sequence is TGTGCCAGTAGGCCTAGCGGGCCCATGGAGACCCAGTACTTC. Based on the CDR3 plus reference TRBV19 and TRBJ2-5, the full variable domain is DGGITQSPKYLFRKEGQNVTLSCEQNLNHDAMYWYRQDPGQGLRLIYYSQIVNDFQKGDIAEGYSVSREKKESFPLTVTSAQKNPTAFYLCASRPSGPMETQYFGPGTRLLVL.

The chain recombines TRBV6-6 with TRBJ2-3; perhaps TRBD2 as D (5 bases). The CDR3 spans 13 residues. CDR1 is MNHNY, CDR2 SVGAGI, per germline (reference sequence). Trimming stripped 6 bases from V and 5 bases from J, with 12 bases between. The CDR3 coding sequence is TGTGCCAGCAGCCAAGGAAGCGGAGATACGCAGTATTTT. Its protein product is CASSQGSGDTQYF.

The chain couples TRBV7-2 to TRBJ1-3, with a weak D call TRBD1 (5 bases). V was shortened by 3 bases and J by 2 bases, with 8 bases between the two germline ends. Germline-derived CDR1 and CDR2 are SGHTA and FQGNSA. The CDR3 has 14 amino acids. The chain's CDR3 is CASSLGGTGNTIYF. CDR3 sequence (DNA): TGTGCCAGCAGCTTGGGGGGGACTGGAAACACCATATATTTT. The full variable domain, in which reference TRBV7-2 and TRBJ1-3 provide the parts outside the CDR3, is GAGVSQSPSNKVTEKGKDVELRCDPISGHTALYWYRQSLGQGLEFLIYFQGNSAPDKSGLPSDRFSAERTGGSVSTLTIQRTQQEDSAVYLCASSLGGTGNTIYFGEGSWLTVV.

V usage is TRBV5-1 and J usage is TRBJ2-1, with 9 bases matching TRBD1. The germline V gene encodes CDR1 SGHRS and CDR2 YFSETQ. There are 17 residues in the CDR3. The junction had 17 bases not matched to a gene; V was cut back by 4 bases and J by 9 bases. In DNA form, the CDR3 reads TGCGCCAGCAGCCCCCCGGGACAGGGTGTCGGGTTCGCTGAGCAGTTCTTC. Amino acids: CASSPPGQGVGFAEQFF.

This clone was seen only a few times. The chain has TRBV7-6 and TRBJ2-2; D is tentatively TRBD1 or TRBD2 (5 bases each). This CDR3 comprises 16 residues. Trimming cost V 5 bases and J 0 bases, with 13 bases left between them. Germline V CDR1 and CDR2: SGHVS, FNYEAQ. The CDR3 loop is CASSGRDPPNTGELFF. CDR3 nucleotides: TGTGCCAGCAGCGGAAGGGACCCTCCGAACACCGGGGAGCTGTTTTTT.

V is TRBV10-3 and J is TRBJ2-7, with 9 bases matching TRBD2. This CDR3 has 16 amino acids. Per germline, CDR1 ENHRY and CDR2 SYGVKD. J lost 0 bases, V lost 5 bases, and 8 bases had no gene match. The CDR3 DNA follows: TGTGCCATCAGTCCTAGCGGGGACGACCCCTCCTACGAGCAGTACTTC. Amino acid sequence: CAISPSGDDPSYEQYF.

V gene TRBV28 combines with J gene TRBJ1-5; no firm D call. V dropped 6 bases and J dropped 4 bases, with 25 bases sitting between them. The germline CDR1 and CDR2 sequences are MDHEN and SYDVKM. The CDR3 is 18 amino acids. This CDR3 reads CASSFRRTIGVGNQPQHF. The DNA of the CDR3 is TGTGCCAGCAGCTTTCGCAGAACAATCGGGGTGGGAAATCAGCCCCAGCATTTT.

Only a few counts were recorded for this clone. The chain links TRBV27 to TRBJ2-7; tentatively, D is TRBD2 (6 bases). The CDR3 consists of 11 residues. The germline gives CDR1 MNHEY, CDR2 SMNVEV (reference sequence). V shed 4 bases and J shed 10 bases, with 11 bases lying between them. The CDR3 DNA is TGTGCCAGCAGTTCGGGACTCGGCCAGTACTTC. It specifies CASSSGLGQYF.

The chain carries TRBV9 and TRBJ2-7, with 8 bases fitting TRBD1. V shed 3 bases and J 10 bases; nucleotides not matched to a gene: 18. CDR1 and CDR2 from the germline V gene are SGDLS and YYNGEE. This CDR3 has 16 residues. CDR3 loop: CASSEHQGTGVTIQYF. The CDR3 region has the DNA TGTGCCAGCAGCGAGCATCAAGGGACAGGAGTAACTATACAGTACTTC.

The chain couples TRBV13 to TRBJ2-3; perhaps D is TRBD1 or TRBD2 (5 bases each). The germline V and J ends were trimmed by 2 bases and 3 bases, with 9 bases remaining between them. The V gene's germline CDR1 is PRHDT and CDR2 FYEKMQ (reference sequence). The CDR3 is 14 amino acids. The CDR3 reads CASSLFGGTDTQYF. CDR3 nucleotides: TGTGCCAGCAGCTTATTTGGGGGTACAGATACGCAGTATTTT.

This rearrangement joins TRBV29-1 to TRBJ2-1, with TRBD2 matching over 8 bases. CDR1 SQVTM and CDR2 ANQGSEA come from the germline V gene. The CDR3 spans 11 residues. With 6 bases clipped from V and 8 bases from J, the junction kept 3 bases outside the gene matches. CDR3 region: CSVAGVDEQFF. CDR3 bases: TGCAGCGTAGCGGGAGTCGATGAGCAGTTCTTC.

The rearrangement joins TRBV28 to TRBJ2-7; perhaps TRBD2 as D (6 bases). CDR1 is MDHEN, CDR2 SYDVKM, per germline. The CDR3 is 15 amino acids. The germline V and J ends were trimmed by 3 bases and 7 bases, with 19 bases remaining between them. DNA for the CDR3: TGTGCCAGCAGTTTGCGCGGTCTAGGCGGAGGGGAGCAGTACTTC. Translated: CASSLRGLGGGEQYF.

Comments on this clone: Other nucleotide sequences in the sample specify the same CDR3. The chain has TRBV15 and TRBJ2-7; D gene unclear. With 0 bases removed from V and 4 bases from J, the gap between germline ends came to 4 bases. This CDR3 contains 12 residues. CDR1 is LNHNV and CDR2 is YYDKDF in the germline V gene (reference sequence). CDR3 residues: CATSRDGYEQYF. CDR3 nucleotide sequence: TGTGCCACCAGCAGAGATGGATACGAGCAGTACTTC.

The DNA for the CDR3 is TGCAGCGTGGGTCTCCGGAGAGGCACTGAAGCTTTCTTT. Its protein is CSVGLRRGTEAFF. The V gene is TRBV29-1, the J gene TRBJ1-1; D is undetermined. The CDR3 sequence is 13 residues long. Per germline, CDR1 SQVTM and CDR2 ANQGSEA. V shed 6 bases and J shed 4 bases, with 15 bases lying between them.

The chain employs TRBV7-8 and TRBJ2-7, with 7 nucleotides matching TRBD1. From germline, CDR1 is SGHVS and CDR2 FQNEAQ. The CDR3 is made up of 14 amino acids. Trimming cost V 5 bases and J 3 bases; bases outside gene matches: 7. This CDR3 is CASSTTGFDYEQYF. The CDR3, as DNA: TGTGCCAGCAGCACGACAGGGTTTGACTACGAGCAGTACTTC.

This chain joins TRBV18 and TRBJ2-5, with a weak D call TRBD1 (6 bases). This CDR3 is 18 amino acids long. Germline values: CDR1 KGHSH, CDR2 LQKENI. V lost 2 bases, J lost 4 bases, and 23 bases lay in between. CDR3 residues: CASSPDRSGAVVGETQYF. The CDR3 coding sequence is TGTGCCAGCTCACCAGACAGGTCTGGAGCAGTGGTCGGAGAGACCCAGTACTTC. Drawing the rest from reference TRBV18 and TRBJ2-5, the complete variable domain is NAGVMQNPRHLVRRRGQEARLRCSPMKGHSHVYWYRQLPEEGLKFMVYLQKENIIDESGMPKERFSAEFPKEGPSILRIQQVVRGDSAAYFCASSPDRSGAVVGETQYFGPGTRLLVL.

The chain has TRBV6-5 and TRBJ1-5, with TRBD1 as a possible D gene (6 bases). CDR3 size: 13 residues. Germline loops: CDR1 MNHEY, CDR2 SVGAGI. The V gene lost 4 bases and the J gene lost 4 bases, with 8 bases spanning the gap. The CDR3 bases are TGTGCCAGCAGTTGGACAGAGAATCAGCCCCAGCATTTT. Its protein is CASSWTENQPQHF.

The chain has TRBV9 and TRBJ1-2, with TRBD1 as a possible D gene (6 bases). V dropped 7 bases and J dropped 0 bases, with 10 bases sitting between them. CDR3 length: 13 amino acids. Germline V gives CDR1 SGDLS, CDR2 YYNGEE. The CDR3 here is CASLGGPNYGYTF. The CDR3 DNA is TGTGCCAGCTTGGGGGGGCCTAACTATGGCTACACCTTC.

This clone has a handful of counts. J is TRBJ2-2 and V is TRBV27, with 9 bases fitting TRBD2. Germline V gene sequence: CDR1 MNHEY, CDR2 SMNVEV (reference sequence). CDR3 length: 14 amino acids. V lost 8 bases to trimming and J lost 6 bases; unmatched junction nucleotides: 7. The CDR3, as DNA: TGTGCCAGCGTTAGCGGGGGCGCGGCCGGGGAGCTGTTTTTT. Encoded protein: CASVSGGAAGELFF.

This chain links TRBV4-3 with TRBJ2-3; 7 nucleotides align to TRBD1. Germline values: CDR1 LGHNA, CDR2 YSLEER. The CDR3 totals 17 residues. V dropped 4 bases and J dropped 2; count of bases not matched to a gene: 12. The CDR3, as DNA: TGCGCCAGCAGCCTGGGTACCGGGACAGTTTTCACAGATACGCAGTATTTT. Translation: CASSLGTGTVFTDTQYF.

As concerns this clone: Other nucleotide sequences from this sample produce the same CDR3. The genes are TRBV11-3 and TRBJ2-7; D is ambiguous. This CDR3 comprises 12 residues. CDR1 and CDR2 (germline): SGHNT, YENEEA. The V end was cut by 0 bases, the J end by 7 bases, with 7 bases between. The CDR3 here is CASSLDGKEQYF. Written as DNA, the CDR3 is TGTGCCAGCAGCTTAGATGGGAAGGAGCAGTACTTC.

This clone was counted only a few times. The chain carries TRBV2 and TRBJ1-4; no firm D call. The germline V and J ends were trimmed by 4 bases and 5 bases, with 8 bases remaining between them. The germline V gene encodes CDR1 SNHLY and CDR2 FYNNEI. The CDR3 has 13 amino acids. The CDR3 sequence is CASSVPGNEKLFF. CDR3 DNA sequence: TGTGCCAGCAGTGTTCCGGGGAATGAAAAACTGTTTTTT.

The chain combines TRBV7-2 with TRBJ2-7, with TRBD2 matching over 8 bases. Germline V gene sequence: CDR1 SGHTA, CDR2 FQGNSA. The CDR3 length is 16 residues. The trim removed 5 bases at V and 4 bases at J, leaving 13 bases unmatched. CDR3 sequence: CASSVGVGAGAYEQYF. The CDR3 nucleotides read TGTGCCAGCAGCGTTGGAGTTGGAGCGGGGGCGTACGAGCAGTACTTC. The full variable domain, with the rest looked up from reference TRBV7-2 and TRBJ2-7, is GAGVSQSPSNKVTEKGKDVELRCDPISGHTALYWYRQSLGQGLEFLIYFQGNSAPDKSGLPSDRFSAERTGGSVSTLTIQRTQQEDSAVYLCASSVGVGAGAYEQYFGPGTRLTVT.